This record covers a single T cell receptor beta chain. The antigen is undetermined. These data originate in a study of T cell responses to AZD1222 COVID-19 vaccine. Findings and limits, study-wide: Seropositivity was recorded at baseline in only five to seven AZD1222 recipients.

Assay used: immunoSEQ multiplex PCR; TCRdb lists only in-frame clones, some missing. The sample carries 100,000 or so clones, roughly 86% recorded once. Trimming took 4 bases from V and 0 from J, leaving 21 bases between them. The CDR3 spans 18 residues. Germline values: CDR1 MNHEY, CDR2 SMNVEV (reference sequence). The TCR comes from an adult in good health. The material was peripheral blood, obtained on day 0 of AZD1222 vaccination. The chain recombines TRBV27 with TRBJ1-1; D call uncertain. The CDR3 is CASSSSLRTKRVNTEAFF. CDR3 nucleotides: TGTGCCAGCAGTTCATCCCTAAGGACGAAGCGCGTGAACACTGAAGCTTTCTTT.